This entry is about one T cell receptor beta chain. Its antigen is not identified. Every single patient, without exception, relapsed after autologous stem cell transplantation, and brentuximab vedotin exposure varied. The data were obtained in a study of PD-1 blockade in classical Hodgkin lymphoma. Study-wide results and caveats: Researchers reported that CD4+ TCR diversity, though not CD8+, rose significantly by C4D1. When nivolumab was started under 1 year after ASCT, patients were excluded. Healthy donors were reported to have higher baseline TCR diversity than newly diagnosed patients. Undefined causes, possibly disease activity or prior therapy, underlie the repertoire differences.

Measured with immunoSEQ multiplex PCR; TCRdb has only the in-frame clones, and not every one. The table records 25,000 to 35,000 clones, 70% to 80% of them present only once. This clonotype was sampled from a human donor with classical Hodgkin lymphoma. Specimen: peripheral blood mononuclear cells (PBMCs), collected before the second cycle of nivolumab.

The chain's CDR3 is CASSLEAGRVAFF. CDR3 nucleotides: TGCGCCAGCAGCTTGGAGGCAGGGAGGGTAGCTTTCTTT. The chain links TRBV5-1 to TRBJ1-1; tentative D call: TRBD1 (5 bases). The CDR3 is made up of 13 amino acids. Germline assignment: CDR1 SGHRS and CDR2 YFSETQ. The V end was cut by 0 bases, the J end by 10 bases, with 13 bases between.